Presented here are 32 T cell receptor beta chains from one specimen sequenced in a study of breast tumors, draining lymph nodes, adjacent tissues. MiXCR, run by TCRdb on the multiplex PCR reads, gives a single entry per CDR3 protein. The profile shows about 15,000 distinct CDR3 sequences, around 50% of them singletons. The sample was tumor-adjacent breast tissue. Every receptor here comes from a female donor with breast cancer. Some clones in this sample may be carry-over from other donors' samples.

V gene TRBV14 combines with J gene TRBJ2-1, with 8 bases lining up with TRBD2. The CDR3 contains 17 residues. Germline V CDR1 and CDR2: SGHDN, FVKESK. Trimming cost V 2 bases and J 4 bases; bases outside gene matches: 10. The CDR3 coding sequence is TGTGCCAGCAGCCAAAAAGGTATAGCGGGGACGTACAATGAGCAGTTCTTC. Translated, it gives CASSQKGIAGTYNEQFF.

This clonotype was observed many times. V gene TRBV5-1 combines with J gene TRBJ1-1; D not certain. Trimming shortened V by 0 bases and J by 1 base, and 7 bases separated the two germline ends. The length of the CDR3 is 14 residues. Germline CDR1 is SGHRS and CDR2 is YFSETQ. The CDR3 is CASSLAVGNTEAFF. Here the CDR3 DNA reads TGCGCCAGCAGCTTGGCCGTCGGGAACACTGAAGCTTTCTTT.

The chain carries TRBV4-2 and TRBJ1-2, with 9 bases lining up with TRBD1. This CDR3 region has 15 residues. Germline trimming cut 4 bases from V and 3 bases from J; bases unmatched to any gene: 6. Germline CDR1 LGHNA, CDR2 YNFKEQ. The CDR3, as DNA: TGTGCCAGCAGCCCCAGGACAGGGGACGACTATGGCTACACCTTC. It specifies CASSPRTGDDYGYTF.

This clonotype is medium-sized (0.01 to 0.1%) within its sample. The chain uses TRBV7-9 and TRBJ1-4; D unresolved. The CDR3 has 15 residues. Trimming stripped 1 base from V and 8 bases from J, with 14 bases between. Germline V gene sequence: CDR1 SEHNR, CDR2 FQNEAQ (reference sequence). This CDR3 reads CASSLEGRMMEKLFF. CDR3 sequence (DNA): TGTGCCAGCAGCTTAGAGGGCAGGATGATGGAAAAACTGTTTTTT. The variable domain in full, with the rest retrieved from reference TRBV7-9 and TRBJ1-4, is DTGVSQNPRHKITKRGQNVTFRCDPISEHNRLYWYRQTLGQGPEFLTYFQNEAQLEKSRLLSDRFSAERPKGSFSTLEIQRTEQGDSAMYLCASSLEGRMMEKLFFGSGTQLSVL.

On this clonotype itself: The CDR3 does not close with the conserved phenylalanine or tryptophan, likely indicating a read error. The DNA is left out, because the CDR3 cannot be placed on it with certainty; the CDR3 is given as TCRdb lists it. The rearrangement uses TRBV9 and TRBJ2-1; the table assigns TRBD1, which was not confirmed against the DNA. With termini counted, the CDR3 has 13 amino acids. Germline values: CDR1 SGDLS, CDR2 YYNGEE. The CDR3: CASSVDGLEGAFS.

V and J are TRBV6-5 and TRBJ2-7; D is unclear. V lost 5 bases and J lost 0, with 8 bases in between. This CDR3 region has 13 residues. Germline V gene data show CDR1 as MNHEY and CDR2 as SVGAGI. In DNA, the CDR3 is TGTGCCAGCAGTCCCGGAAGCTCCTACGAGCAGTACTTC. Its protein product is CASSPGSSYEQYF.

This clonotype came up many times. V and J are TRBV6-5 and TRBJ1-5; D remains unclear. V was pared by 6 bases and J by 9 bases, with 18 bases between. The CDR3 runs 14 residues. Germline CDR1 and CDR2: MNHEY and SVGAGI. CDR3 bases: TGTGCCAGCAGGACCAGACCCGGTGTTGGGCCCCAGCATTTT. Protein: CASRTRPGVGPQHF.

The chain recombines TRBV10-2 with TRBJ2-5; no reliable D call. The CDR3 runs 13 residues. V lost 3 bases and J 6 bases, leaving 11 bases between the germline ends. Germline V lookup: CDR1 WSHSY, CDR2 SAAADI. The CDR3 sequence: CASSDRVDKTQYF. In DNA, the CDR3 is TGCGCCAGCAGTGACCGAGTCGATAAGACCCAGTACTTC.

The rearrangement uses TRBV20-1 and TRBJ1-2; D unclear. Per germline, CDR1 DFQATT and CDR2 SNEGSKA (reference sequence). V lost 3 bases and J lost 0, with 11 bases in between. CDR3 length equals 14 residues. CDR3 sequence (DNA): TGCAGTGCTAGCCTCGCGGGCTCTAACTATGGCTACACCTTC. This codes for CSASLAGSNYGYTF.

A word on this clonotype: A read error may produce the germline difference seen at one junction end. The CDR3 nucleotides read TGTGCCTGGAGCGCGGGTTTTAGCAGCTCCTATAGTTCACCCCTCTACTTT. It specifies CAWSAGFSSSYSSPLYF. V is TRBV5-6 and J is TRBJ1-6, with D hard to call. The CDR3 runs to 17 residues. CDR1 is SGHDT, CDR2 YYEEEE, per germline.

This clonotype has ten or more counts. V gene TRBV24-1 combines with J gene TRBJ2-1, with TRBD2 matching over 10 bases. The CDR3 length is 16 residues. Germline-derived CDR1 and CDR2 are KGHDR and SFDVKD. Trimming removed 0 bases from V and 7 bases from J; junction bases left unmatched: 5. CDR3 nucleotide sequence: TGTGCCACCAGTGATTTGGCTAGCGGGGGATCGAATGAGCAGTTCTTC. This sequence encodes CATSDLASGGSNEQFF.

This sequence joins TRBV20-1 and TRBJ1-2; a possible D gene is TRBD1 (6 bases). Germline V CDR1 and CDR2: DFQATT, SNEGSKA (reference sequence). The CDR3 is made up of 13 amino acids. Trimming cost V 4 bases and J 1 base, with 10 bases left between them. The CDR3 DNA reads TGCAGTGCTAAGGACAGCGTTAACTATGGCTACACCTTC. This codes for CSAKDSVNYGYTF.

There are a few counts of this clonotype. The V gene is TRBV24-1, the J gene TRBJ1-5; no clear D. Trimming pared 5 bases from V and 7 bases from J, leaving 5 bases between. The CDR3 is 11 residues long. Germline V lookup: CDR1 KGHDR, CDR2 SFDVKD. In DNA form, the CDR3 reads TGTGCCACCAGTGTGGGACAGCCCCAGCATTTT. Translating gives CATSVGQPQHF.

This clonotype was found many times. The V call is TRBV7-3, the J call TRBJ2-2, with TRBD1 matching over 7 bases. This CDR3 comprises 16 residues. The ends lost 0 bases at V and 3 bases at J; junction bases unmatched: 4. Looked up from germline, CDR1 is SGHTA and CDR2 is FQGTGA. CDR3 sequence (DNA): TGTGCCAGCAGCTTAACTGGACAGGATTACACCGGGGAGCTGTTTTTT. Its protein is CASSLTGQDYTGELFF.

This clonotype is judged medium-sized (0.01 to 0.1%). The chain couples TRBV20-1 to TRBJ2-7; tentatively, D is TRBD1 (6 bases). CDR3 length equals 15 residues. Trimming took 5 bases from V and 0 from J, leaving 17 bases between them. Germline assignment: CDR1 DFQATT and CDR2 SNEGSKA (reference sequence). CDR3 nucleotides: TGCAGTGCTCTTAGCGCCAGGGGTAGCTCCTACGAGCAGTACTTC. It yields the protein CSALSARGSSYEQYF.

The chain joins TRBV20-1 to TRBJ1-4; perhaps TRBD1 as D (5 bases). Germline CDR1 and CDR2: DFQATT and SNEGSKA (reference sequence). Trimming took 6 bases from V and 4 from J, leaving 9 bases between them. The CDR3 length is 12 residues. CDR3 in amino acids: CSARTFNEKLFF. CDR3 bases: TGCAGTGCAAGGACATTTAATGAAAAACTGTTTTTT.

The V and J genes are TRBV20-1 and TRBJ1-6; 11 bases agree with TRBD1. Trimming at V came to 3 bases and at J to 12 bases, leaving 7 bases not matched to a gene. Germline V lookup: CDR1 DFQATT, CDR2 SNEGSKA (reference sequence). The CDR3 is 14 amino acids. The CDR3 sequence: CSASRGQGDLPLHF. In nucleotides, the CDR3 is TGCAGTGCTAGTCGGGGACAGGGGGATCTACCCCTCCACTTT.

The chain recombines TRBV7-2 with TRBJ2-1, with TRBD2 identical over 11 bases. Trimming at V came to 5 bases and at J to 1 base, leaving 4 bases not matched to a gene. The length of the CDR3 is 16 residues. Germline CDR1 reads SGHTA; CDR2 reads FQGNSA. CDR3 protein: CASSTGTSGSYNEQFF. CDR3 DNA sequence: TGTGCCAGCAGCACCGGGACTAGCGGTTCCTACAATGAGCAGTTCTTC.

The V gene is TRBV29-1, the J gene TRBJ2-7; possible D gene TRBD2, 5 bases. This CDR3 has 13 amino acids. V was clipped by 2 bases and J by 5 bases, with 13 bases between them. Germline V gene sequence: CDR1 SQVTM, CDR2 ANQGSEA. CDR3 sequence reads: CSVEMRGSHEQYF. The CDR3 bases are TGCAGCGTTGAAATGAGAGGGAGCCACGAGCAGTACTTC.

This clonotype was picked up a small number of times. The chain has TRBV5-1 and TRBJ1-6; possibly TRBD1 for D (6 bases). V lost 0 bases, J lost 5 bases, and 12 bases lay in between. The CDR3 length is 16 residues. CDR1 is SGHRS, CDR2 YFSETQ, per germline. The DNA of the CDR3 is TGCGCCAGCAGCTTGGAGCCAGGGGTCCATAATTCACCCCTCCACTTT. It specifies CASSLEPGVHNSPLHF.

The CDR3 loop reads CASSFNEKLFF. The DNA of the CDR3 is TGTGCCAGCAGCTTCAATGAAAAACTGTTTTTT. The V gene is TRBV7-9, the J gene TRBJ1-4; unclear D gene. The CDR3 contains 11 residues. The V and J ends lost 3 bases and 5 bases respectively, with 1 base between them. The germline CDR1 and CDR2 sequences are SEHNR and FQNEAQ (reference sequence).

As to this clonotype: Since a much larger clone is just one base distant, this may be a read error. V usage is TRBV14 and J usage is TRBJ2-2; the match to TRBD1 covers 9 bases. The CDR3 runs 15 residues. Germline loops: CDR1 SGHDN, CDR2 FVKESK. The CDR3 region has the DNA TGTGCCAGCAGCGAAACAGGGGGCCAGGCCGGGGAGCTGTCTTTT. Translating gives CASSETGGQAGELSF.

This sequence joins TRBV5-1 and TRBJ2-2; D remains ambiguous. Germline V gives CDR1 SGHRS, CDR2 YFSETQ. The CDR3 runs 14 residues. V dropped 0 bases and J dropped 4 bases, with 7 bases sitting between them. The DNA of the CDR3 is TGCGCCAGCAGCTTGGTACAGACCACCGGGGAGCTGTTTTTT. Encoded protein: CASSLVQTTGELFF.

This clonotype qualifies as medium-sized. The chain employs TRBV11-2 and TRBJ1-4; tentatively, D is TRBD1 (6 bases). Germline values: CDR1 SGHAT, CDR2 FQNNGV. Deletions cut 3 bases from V and 2 bases from J, with 10 bases between. CDR3 length: 15 amino acids. Here the CDR3 reads CASSFGGATNEKLFF. In DNA, the CDR3 is TGTGCCAGCAGCTTCGGGGGGGCCACTAATGAAAAACTGTTTTTT.

The chain is built from TRBV20-1 and TRBJ1-2; a possible D gene is TRBD1 (6 bases). The CDR3 contains 14 residues. Per the germline V gene, CDR1 is DFQATT and CDR2 is SNEGSKA (reference sequence). V dropped 5 bases and J dropped 2 bases, with 15 bases sitting between them. In nucleotides, the CDR3 is TGCAGTGCTCCGGACAGTTTCCTCAACTATGGCTACACCTTC. Translated: CSAPDSFLNYGYTF.

The rearrangement uses TRBV3-1 and TRBJ1-5; D uncertain. The CDR3 runs to 13 residues. CDR1 and CDR2 (germline): LGHDT, YNNKEL (reference sequence). Trimming pared 2 bases from V and 4 bases from J, leaving 6 bases between. This CDR3 reads CASSQSLNQPQHF. The CDR3 nucleotides read TGTGCCAGCAGCCAAAGCCTAAATCAGCCCCAGCATTTT.

Sample share makes this clonotype medium-sized (0.01 to 0.1%). This rearrangement joins TRBV9 to TRBJ1-6; D uncertain. V gave up 6 bases and J gave up 5 bases, with 15 bases separating them. The CDR3 is made up of 15 amino acids. Germline values: CDR1 SGDLS, CDR2 YYNGEE. The CDR3 region is CASTQGSANNSPLHF. DNA for the CDR3: TGTGCCAGCACCCAAGGGAGTGCGAATAATTCACCCCTCCACTTT.

In its sample, this clonotype ranks as medium-sized. The chain has TRBV4-2 and TRBJ2-5; the D gene is possibly TRBD2 (6 bases). This CDR3 has 16 amino acids. Germline-derived CDR1 and CDR2 are LGHNA and YNFKEQ. With 1 base removed from V and 3 bases from J, the gap between germline ends came to 15 bases. The CDR3 sequence: CASSQGAGTSKETQYF. CDR3 sequence (DNA): TGTGCCAGCAGCCAAGGAGCGGGTACATCTAAAGAGACCCAGTACTTC.

This clonotype was detected ten times or more. The rearrangement uses TRBV2 and TRBJ1-1; a possible D gene is TRBD1 (5 bases). Trimming took off 8 bases at V and 1 base at J, with 17 bases between the two ends. The germline gives CDR1 SNHLY, CDR2 FYNNEI. The CDR3 sequence is 15 residues long. The CDR3 spells CASCRQLSSNTEAFF. CDR3 DNA: TGTGCCAGCTGCCGACAGCTTTCTTCGAACACTGAAGCTTTCTTT.

This clonotype was recorded many times. V is TRBV5-4 and J is TRBJ2-2, with TRBD1 matching over 10 bases. Germline assignment: CDR1 SGHNT and CDR2 YYREEE (reference sequence). The CDR3 has 15 residues. After removal of 9 bases from V and 2 bases from J, the junction contained 7 bases not matched to a gene. The CDR3 sequence is CATPGQGKNTGELFF. The DNA of the CDR3 is TGTGCCACCCCGGGACAGGGGAAAAACACCGGGGAGCTGTTTTTT.

This clonotype ranks as medium-sized. The chain recombines TRBV7-8 with TRBJ1-5; 11 bases line up with TRBD1. The CDR3 has 15 residues. Germline V gene sequence: CDR1 SGHVS, CDR2 FQNEAQ. V shed 0 bases and J 7 bases; nucleotides not matched to a gene: 2. The CDR3 DNA reads as TGTGCCAGCAGCTTAGCAGGGACAGGGGGGCAGCCCCAGCATTTT. Its protein product is CASSLAGTGGQPQHF.

The J gene is TRBJ2-7, the V gene TRBV20-1; 7 nucleotides align to TRBD1. Trimming at V came to 6 bases and at J to 2 bases, leaving 4 bases not matched to a gene. The germline CDR1 and CDR2 sequences are DFQATT and SNEGSKA (reference sequence). The CDR3 has 12 amino acids. The CDR3 sequence is CSAGQQAYEQYF. CDR3 coding DNA: TGCAGTGCGGGACAGCAAGCCTACGAGCAGTACTTC.